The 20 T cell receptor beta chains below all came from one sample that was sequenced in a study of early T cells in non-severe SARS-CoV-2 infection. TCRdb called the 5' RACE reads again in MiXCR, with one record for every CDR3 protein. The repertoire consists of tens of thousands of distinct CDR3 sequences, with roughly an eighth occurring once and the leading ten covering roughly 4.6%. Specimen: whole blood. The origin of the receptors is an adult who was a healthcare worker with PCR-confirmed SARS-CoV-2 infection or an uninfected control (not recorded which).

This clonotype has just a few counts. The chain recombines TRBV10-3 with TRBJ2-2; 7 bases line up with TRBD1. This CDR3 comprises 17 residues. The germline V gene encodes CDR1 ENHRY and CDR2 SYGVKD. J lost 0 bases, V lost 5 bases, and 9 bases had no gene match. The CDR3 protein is CAISLTGLLANTGELFF. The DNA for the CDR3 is TGTGCCATCAGTCTGACAGGGCTCTTGGCGAACACCGGGGAGCTGTTTTTT.

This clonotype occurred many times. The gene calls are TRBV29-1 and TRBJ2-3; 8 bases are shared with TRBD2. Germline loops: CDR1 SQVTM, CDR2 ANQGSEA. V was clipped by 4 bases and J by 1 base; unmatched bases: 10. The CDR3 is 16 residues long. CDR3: CSVGTSMGLGTDTQYF. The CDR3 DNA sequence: TGCAGCGTTGGAACTTCAATGGGACTAGGCACAGATACGCAGTATTTT.

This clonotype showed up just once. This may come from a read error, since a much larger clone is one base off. CDR3 in amino acids: CVSRGGLAGVIGAKNIQYF. CDR3 coding DNA: TGTGTCAGTAGGGGGGGACTAGCGGGAGTCATTGGGGCCAAAAACATTCAGTACTTC. The V call is TRBV19, the J call TRBJ2-4; TRBD2 matches 14 bases. The CDR3 runs to 19 residues. CDR1 is LNHDA, CDR2 SQIVND, per germline (reference sequence).

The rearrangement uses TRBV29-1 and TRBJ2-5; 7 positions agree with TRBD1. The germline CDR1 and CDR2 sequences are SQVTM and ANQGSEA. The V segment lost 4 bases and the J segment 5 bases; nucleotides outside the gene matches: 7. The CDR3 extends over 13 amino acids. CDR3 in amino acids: CSVVRAGGETQYF. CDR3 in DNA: TGCAGCGTTGTTCGGGCAGGGGGTGAGACCCAGTACTTC.

CDR3 amino acids: CASSLPGEEAFF. DNA of the CDR3: TGTGCCAGCAGCTTACCGGGAGAAGAAGCTTTCTTT. The gene calls are TRBV5-4 and TRBJ1-1; no clear D gene. V was trimmed by 2 bases and J by 8 bases, leaving 10 bases between them. This CDR3 has 12 amino acids. Germline assignment: CDR1 SGHNT and CDR2 YYREEE (reference sequence).

The CDR3: CASSLVGGGAHNEQFF. CDR3 bases: TGTGCCAGCAGCTTAGTAGGCGGGGGGGCCCACAATGAGCAGTTCTTC. The chain joins TRBV7-8 to TRBJ2-1, with 9 nucleotides matching TRBD2. The CDR3 is 16 amino acids. The V gene's germline CDR1 is SGHVS and CDR2 FQNEAQ. The J segment lost 5 bases and the V segment lost 1 base, leaving 6 bases of the junction unmatched.

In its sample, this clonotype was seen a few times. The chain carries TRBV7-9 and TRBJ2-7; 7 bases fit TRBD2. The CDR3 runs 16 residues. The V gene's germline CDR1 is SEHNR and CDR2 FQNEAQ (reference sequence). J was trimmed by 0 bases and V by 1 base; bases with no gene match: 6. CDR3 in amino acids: CASSLVRDYHSYEQYF. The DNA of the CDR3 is TGTGCCAGCAGCTTAGTACGGGACTACCACTCCTACGAGCAGTACTTC.

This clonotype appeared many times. CDR3 region: CSARVGGVNQPQHF. In DNA, the CDR3 is TGCAGTGCTAGAGTGGGGGGGGTTAATCAGCCCCAGCATTTT. J is TRBJ1-5 and V is TRBV20-1; perhaps TRBD1 as D (5 bases). The germline gives CDR1 DFQATT, CDR2 SNEGSKA (reference sequence). Trimming shortened V by 1 base and J by 4 bases, and 11 bases separated the two germline ends. CDR3 length: 14 amino acids.

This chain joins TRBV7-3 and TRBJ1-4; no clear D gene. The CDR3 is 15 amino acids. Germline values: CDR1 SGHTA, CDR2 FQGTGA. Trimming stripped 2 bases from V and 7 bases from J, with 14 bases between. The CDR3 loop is CASSLDGSSSEKLFF. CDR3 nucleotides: TGTGCCAGCAGCTTAGATGGTTCTTCCAGTGAAAAACTGTTTTTT. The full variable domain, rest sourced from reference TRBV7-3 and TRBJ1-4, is GAGVSQTPSNKVTEKGKYVELRCDPISGHTALYWYRQSLGQGPEFLIYFQGTGAADDSGLPNDRFFAVRPEGSVSTLKIQRTERGDSAVYLCASSLDGSSSEKLFFGSGTQLSVL.

CDR3 nucleotide sequence: TGTGCCACCAGCCCAAGGCAAGACTTAATAGCCAAAAACATTCAGTACTTC. It translates to CATSPRQDLIAKNIQYF. This chain uses TRBV15 with TRBJ2-4; D remains unclear. This CDR3 has 17 residues. The germline CDR1 and CDR2 sequences are LNHNV and YYDKDF (reference sequence). V was cut by 5 bases and J by 0 bases, with 17 bases left in between.

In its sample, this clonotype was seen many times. The CDR3 spells CASSLGRGTEAFF. The CDR3 nucleotides are TGTGCCAGCAGCTTGGGCAGGGGCACTGAAGCTTTCTTT. The rearrangement links TRBV5-4 to TRBJ1-1, with D possibly matching TRBD1 (6 bases). Trimming cost V 0 bases and J 4 bases, with 7 bases left between them. CDR1 SGHNT and CDR2 YYREEE come from the germline V gene (reference sequence). The CDR3 length is 13 residues.

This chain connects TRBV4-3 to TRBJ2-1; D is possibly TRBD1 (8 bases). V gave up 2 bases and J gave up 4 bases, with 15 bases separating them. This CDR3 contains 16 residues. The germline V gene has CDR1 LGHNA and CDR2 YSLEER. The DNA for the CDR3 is TGCGCCAGCAGCCAAAGTACAGGGGGAGGGTACAATGAGCAGTTCTTC. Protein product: CASSQSTGGGYNEQFF.

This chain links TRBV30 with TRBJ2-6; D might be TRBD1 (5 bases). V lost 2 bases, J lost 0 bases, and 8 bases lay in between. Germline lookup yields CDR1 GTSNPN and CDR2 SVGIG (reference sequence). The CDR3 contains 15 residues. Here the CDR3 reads CAWSTTASGANVLTF. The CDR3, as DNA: TGTGCCTGGAGTACGACAGCCTCTGGGGCCAACGTCCTGACTTTC.

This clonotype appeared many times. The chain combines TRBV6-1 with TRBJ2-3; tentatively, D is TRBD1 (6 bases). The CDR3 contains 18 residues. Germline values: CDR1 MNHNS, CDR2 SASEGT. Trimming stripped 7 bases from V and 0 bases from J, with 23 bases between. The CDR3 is CASTLQGRALLSTDTQYF. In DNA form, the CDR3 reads TGTGCCAGCACCCTTCAGGGGCGGGCCCTCCTTAGCACAGATACGCAGTATTTT.

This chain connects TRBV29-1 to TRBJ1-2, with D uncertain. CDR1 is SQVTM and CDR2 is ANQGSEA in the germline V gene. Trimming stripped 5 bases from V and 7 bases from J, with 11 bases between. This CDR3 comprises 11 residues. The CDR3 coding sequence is TGCAGCGTTCCAGAGTCCGCTGGCTACACCTTC. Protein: CSVPESAGYTF.

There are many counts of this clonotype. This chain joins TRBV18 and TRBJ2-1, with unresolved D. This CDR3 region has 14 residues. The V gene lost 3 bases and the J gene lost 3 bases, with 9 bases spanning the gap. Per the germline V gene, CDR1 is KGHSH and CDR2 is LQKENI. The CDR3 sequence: CASSPNSYYNEQFF. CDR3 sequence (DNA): TGTGCCAGCTCACCGAACAGCTACTACAATGAGCAGTTCTTC.

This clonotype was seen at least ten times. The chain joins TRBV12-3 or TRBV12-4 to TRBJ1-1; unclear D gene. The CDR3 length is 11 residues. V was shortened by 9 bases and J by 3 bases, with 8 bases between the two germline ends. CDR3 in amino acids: CASITHTEAFF. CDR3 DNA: TGTGCCAGTATTACTCACACTGAAGCTTTCTTT.

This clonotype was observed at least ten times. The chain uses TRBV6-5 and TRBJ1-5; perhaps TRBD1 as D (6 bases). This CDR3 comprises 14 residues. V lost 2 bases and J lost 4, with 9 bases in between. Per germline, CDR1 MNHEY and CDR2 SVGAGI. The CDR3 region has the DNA TGTGCCAGCAGTTACGACAGGAGGAATCAGCCCCAGCATTTT. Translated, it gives CASSYDRRNQPQHF.

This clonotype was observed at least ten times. CDR3 residues: CASTQSQRVDGYTF. CDR3 nucleotide sequence: TGTGCCAGCACCCAGAGCCAGCGGGTGGACGGCTACACCTTC. The chain carries TRBV5-4 and TRBJ1-2; D unresolved. Germline loops: CDR1 SGHNT, CDR2 YYREEE (reference sequence). The CDR3 totals 14 residues. Deletions cut 6 bases from V and 8 bases from J, with 20 bases between.

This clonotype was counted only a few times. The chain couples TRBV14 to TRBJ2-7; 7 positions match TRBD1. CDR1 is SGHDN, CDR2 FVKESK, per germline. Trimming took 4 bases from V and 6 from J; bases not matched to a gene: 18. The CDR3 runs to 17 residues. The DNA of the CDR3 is TGTGCCAGCAGCCCCAAACTTCGGGACAGACAGGACAGCGAGCAGTACTTC. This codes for CASSPKLRDRQDSEQYF.